These 5 T cell receptor beta chains came from one sample sequenced in a study of blood T cell repertoires in COVID-19. Data came from immunoSEQ multiplex PCR; TCRdb stores just in-frame clones and leaves some out. The table includes 350,000 to 400,000 clones, roughly 86% detected once. The sequenced sample consisted of PBMCs or T cells enriched from blood (not recorded which). The receptors come from a man in his forties or fifties in a cohort exposed to, infected with or recovered from COVID-19 (not recorded which).

This clone appeared a single time. The J gene is TRBJ1-3, the V gene TRBV13, with D unresolved. V was clipped by 3 bases and J by 0 bases, with 9 bases between them. Looked up from germline, CDR1 is PRHDT and CDR2 is FYEKMQ (reference sequence). There are 15 residues in the CDR3. CDR3 sequence: CASSFDTSSGNTIYF. In DNA form, the CDR3 reads TGTGCCAGCAGCTTTGATACGAGCTCTGGAAACACCATATATTTT.

The chain carries TRBV20-1 and TRBJ2-7; D might be TRBD1 (5 bases). The length of the CDR3 is 11 residues. V lost 0 bases and J 9 bases, leaving 9 bases between the germline ends. The germline CDR1 and CDR2 sequences are DFQATT and SNEGSKA (reference sequence). CDR3 bases: TGCAGTGCTAGAGATGGCCAGGGGCAGTACTTC. Its protein is CSARDGQGQYF.

This clone appeared once. The chain combines TRBV27 with TRBJ2-7, with 7 bases that match TRBD2. Trimming took 5 bases from V and 0 from J; bases not matched to a gene: 4. CDR3 length: 14 amino acids. CDR1 MNHEY and CDR2 SMNVEV come from the germline V gene (reference sequence). In nucleotides, the CDR3 is TGTGCCAGCAGTCTAGCGGTACACTCCTACGAGCAGTACTTC. Protein sequence: CASSLAVHSYEQYF.

This chain connects TRBV5-4 to TRBJ1-3; 7 nucleotides match TRBD1. Germline loops: CDR1 SGHNT, CDR2 YYREEE (reference sequence). This CDR3 comprises 14 residues. V lost 4 bases, J lost 6 bases, and 7 bases stayed unmatched. The CDR3 DNA sequence: TGTGCCAGCAGCGCACAGGGGAGTGAAAACACCATATATTTT. It yields the protein CASSAQGSENTIYF. The full variable domain, its missing parts supplied by reference TRBV5-4 and TRBJ1-3, is ETGVTQSPTHLIKTRGQQVTLRCSSQSGHNTVSWYQQALGQGPQFIFQYYREEENGRGNFPPRFSGLQFPNYSSELNVNALELDDSALYLCASSAQGSENTIYFGEGSWLTVV.

The genes are TRBV10-3 and TRBJ1-2; TRBD1 matches at 9 bases. Germline V CDR1 and CDR2: ENHRY, SYGVKD. Losses at the gene ends were 6 bases for V and 6 bases for J; bases not matched to a gene: 8. The CDR3 sequence is 14 residues long. This chain's CDR3 is CAIREDRGRNGYTF. CDR3 nucleotides: TGTGCCATCAGGGAGGACAGGGGCCGAAATGGCTACACCTTC.